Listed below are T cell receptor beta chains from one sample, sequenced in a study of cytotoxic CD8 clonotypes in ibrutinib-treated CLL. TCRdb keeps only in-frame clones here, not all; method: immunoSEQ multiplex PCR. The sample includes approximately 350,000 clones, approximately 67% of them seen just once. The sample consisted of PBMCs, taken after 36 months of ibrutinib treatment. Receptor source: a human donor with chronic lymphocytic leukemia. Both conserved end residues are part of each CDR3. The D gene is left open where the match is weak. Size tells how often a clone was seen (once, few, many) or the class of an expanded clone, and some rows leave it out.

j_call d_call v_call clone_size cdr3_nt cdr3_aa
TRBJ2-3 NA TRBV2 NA TGTGCCAGCAGTGAGCAGAGCACAGATACGCAGTATTTT CASSEQSTDTQYF
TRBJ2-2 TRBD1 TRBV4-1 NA TGCGCCAGCAGCCAGAGACAGGGGGCGCTGGCCGGGGAGCTGTTTTTT CASSQRQGALAGELFF
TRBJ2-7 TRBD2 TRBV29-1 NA TGCAGCGCCTGGACTAGCGACGGATACGAGCAGTACTTC CSAWTSDGYEQYF
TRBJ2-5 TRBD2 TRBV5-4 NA TGTGCCAGCAGCCAGAGAACGGGAGGCAAAGAGACCCAGTACTTC CASSQRTGGKETQYF
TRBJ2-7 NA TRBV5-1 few TGCGCCAGCAGCTTGTCTTATCCGCGGGACGAGCAGTACTTC CASSLSYPRDEQYF
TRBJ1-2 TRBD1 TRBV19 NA TGTGCCAGTAGTATCCGACAGGGCACGGGGGGCTACACCTTC CASSIRQGTGGYTF
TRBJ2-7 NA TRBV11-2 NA TGTGCCAGCAGCCTTTCCGGGGGGCGGAGAACCTCCTACGAGCAGTACTTC CASSLSGGRRTSYEQYF
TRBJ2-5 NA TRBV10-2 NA TGCGCCAGCCGCCGCGGGGGCGCGGGAGAGACCCAGTACTTC CASRRGGAGETQYF
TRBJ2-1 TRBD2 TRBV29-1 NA TGCAGCGTTTTGGGGGGCGGGAGGGCCAGCAATGAGCAGTTCTTC CSVLGGGRASNEQFF
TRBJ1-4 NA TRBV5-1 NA TGCGCCAGCAGCTTTACTTGGCCTAATGAAAAACTGTTTTTT CASSFTWPNEKLFF
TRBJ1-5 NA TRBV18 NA TGTGCCAGCTCAATCGACAGACAACATAGCAATCAGCCCCAGCATTTT CASSIDRQHSNQPQHF
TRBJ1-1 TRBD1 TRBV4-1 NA TGCGCCAGCACACAGGGGGCGGCGGGAACTGAAGCTTTCTTT CASTQGAAGTEAFF
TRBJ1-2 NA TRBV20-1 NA TGCAATACAGGGAGATTGAATGGCTACACCTTC CNTGRLNGYTF
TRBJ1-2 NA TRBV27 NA TGTGCCAGCAGTTATGGCCCTGGTTATGGCTACACCTTC CASSYGPGYGYTF
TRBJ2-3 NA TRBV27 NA TGTGCCAGCAGTTTCCGGGACTCCTTCTCCACGCAGTATTTT CASSFRDSFSTQYF
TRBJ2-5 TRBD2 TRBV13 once TGTGCCAGCAGCTTAATTAGCGGGGGGGCCCGAGAGACCCAGTACTTC CASSLISGGARETQYF
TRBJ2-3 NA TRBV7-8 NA TGTGCCAGCAGCTTAACCCCTAGGAGTCTGCACTTTGATACGCAGTATTTT CASSLTPRSLHFDTQYF
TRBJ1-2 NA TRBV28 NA TGTGCCAGCAGTTTAAGGTCAAACTATGGCTACACCTTC CASSLRSNYGYTF